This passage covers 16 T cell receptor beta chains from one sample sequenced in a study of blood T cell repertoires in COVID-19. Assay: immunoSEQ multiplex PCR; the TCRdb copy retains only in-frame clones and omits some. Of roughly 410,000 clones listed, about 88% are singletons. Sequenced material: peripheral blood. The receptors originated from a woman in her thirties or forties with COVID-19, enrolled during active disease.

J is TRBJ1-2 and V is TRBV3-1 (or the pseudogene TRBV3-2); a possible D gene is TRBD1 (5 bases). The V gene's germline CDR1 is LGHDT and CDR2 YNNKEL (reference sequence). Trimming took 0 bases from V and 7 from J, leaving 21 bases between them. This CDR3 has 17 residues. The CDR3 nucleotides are TGTGCCAGCAGCCAAGATCTTCAGACAGAAAAGGGTGGTGGCTACACCTTC. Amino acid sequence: CASSQDLQTEKGGGYTF.

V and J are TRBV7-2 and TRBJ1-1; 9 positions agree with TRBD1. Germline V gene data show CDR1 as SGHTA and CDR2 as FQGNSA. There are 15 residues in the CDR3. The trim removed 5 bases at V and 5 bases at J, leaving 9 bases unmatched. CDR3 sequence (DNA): TGTGCCAGCAGCACCCGGACAGGGGATATTACTGAAGCTTTCTTT. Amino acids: CASSTRTGDITEAFF.

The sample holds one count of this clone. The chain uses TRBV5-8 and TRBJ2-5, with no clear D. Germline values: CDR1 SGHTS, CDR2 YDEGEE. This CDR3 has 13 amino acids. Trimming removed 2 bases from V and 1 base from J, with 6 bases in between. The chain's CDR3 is CASSFQRQETQYF. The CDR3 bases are TGTGCCAGCAGCTTCCAGCGCCAAGAGACCCAGTACTTC.

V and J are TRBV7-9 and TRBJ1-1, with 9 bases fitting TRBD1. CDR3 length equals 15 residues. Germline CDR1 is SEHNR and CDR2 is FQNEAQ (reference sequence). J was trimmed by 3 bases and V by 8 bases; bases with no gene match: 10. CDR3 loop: CASGPRDRADTEAFF. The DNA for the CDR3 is TGTGCCAGCGGTCCAAGGGACAGGGCTGACACTGAAGCTTTCTTT.

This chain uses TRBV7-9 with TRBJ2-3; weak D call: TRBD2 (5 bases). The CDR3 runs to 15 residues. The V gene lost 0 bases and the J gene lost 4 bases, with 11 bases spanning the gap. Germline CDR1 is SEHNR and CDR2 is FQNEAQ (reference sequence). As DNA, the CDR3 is TGTGCCAGCAGCTTAGCCATAGCGAGTGCAGATACGCAGTATTTT. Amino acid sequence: CASSLAIASADTQYF.

CDR3 DNA: TGTGCCACCAGTGACCCAGGATTGACCCGTGGCTACACCTTC. It translates to CATSDPGLTRGYTF. V and J are TRBV24-1 and TRBJ1-2; D ambiguous. Trimming pared 4 bases from V and 7 bases from J, leaving 15 bases between. The CDR3 length is 14 residues. CDR1 KGHDR and CDR2 SFDVKD come from the germline V gene.

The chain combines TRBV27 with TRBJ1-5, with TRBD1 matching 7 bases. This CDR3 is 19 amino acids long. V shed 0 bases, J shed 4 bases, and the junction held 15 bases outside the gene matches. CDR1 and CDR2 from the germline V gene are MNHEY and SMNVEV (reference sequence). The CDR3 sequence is CASSLSGTETWYGNQPQHF. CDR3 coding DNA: TGTGCCAGCAGTTTATCCGGGACAGAAACCTGGTATGGGAATCAGCCCCAGCATTTT.

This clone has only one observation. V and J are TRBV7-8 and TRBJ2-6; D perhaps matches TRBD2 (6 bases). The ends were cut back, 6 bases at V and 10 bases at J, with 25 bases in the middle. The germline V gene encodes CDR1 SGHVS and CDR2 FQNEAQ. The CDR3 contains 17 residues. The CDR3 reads CASRPSVSGRKGNVLTF. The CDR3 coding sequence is TGTGCCAGCAGACCTAGCGTGTCAGGTCGAAAGGGGAACGTCCTGACTTTC.

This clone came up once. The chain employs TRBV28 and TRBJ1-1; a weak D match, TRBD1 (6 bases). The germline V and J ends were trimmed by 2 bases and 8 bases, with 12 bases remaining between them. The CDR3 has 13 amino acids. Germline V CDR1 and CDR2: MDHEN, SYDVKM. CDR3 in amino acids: CASSLIGGREAFF. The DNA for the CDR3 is TGTGCCAGCAGTTTAATAGGGGGTCGGGAAGCTTTCTTT.

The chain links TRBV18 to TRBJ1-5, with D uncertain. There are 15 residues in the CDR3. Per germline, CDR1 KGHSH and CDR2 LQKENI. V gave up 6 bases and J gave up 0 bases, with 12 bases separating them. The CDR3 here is CASSYRGNSNQPQHF. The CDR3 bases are TGTGCCAGCTCGTACCGGGGAAATAGCAATCAGCCCCAGCATTTT.

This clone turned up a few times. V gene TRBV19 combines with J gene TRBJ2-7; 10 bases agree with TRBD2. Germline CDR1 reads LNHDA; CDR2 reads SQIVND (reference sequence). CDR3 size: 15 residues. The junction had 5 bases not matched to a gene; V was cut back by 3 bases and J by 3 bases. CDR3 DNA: TGTGCCAGTAGTATCGCCCTAGCGGGGGTCTACGAGCAGTACTTC. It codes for CASSIALAGVYEQYF.

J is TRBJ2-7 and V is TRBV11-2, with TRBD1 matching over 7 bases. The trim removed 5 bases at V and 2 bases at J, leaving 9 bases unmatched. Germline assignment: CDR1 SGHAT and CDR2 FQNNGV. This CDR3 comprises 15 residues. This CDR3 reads CASSPSNRGPYEQYF. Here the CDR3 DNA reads TGTGCCAGCAGCCCTTCAAACAGGGGACCCTACGAGCAGTACTTC. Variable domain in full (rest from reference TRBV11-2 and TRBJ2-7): EAGVAQSPRYKIIEKRQSVAFWCNPISGHATLYWYQQILGQGPKLLIQFQNNGVVDDSQLPKDRFSAERLKGVDSTLKIQPAKLEDSAVYLCASSPSNRGPYEQYFGPGTRLTVT.

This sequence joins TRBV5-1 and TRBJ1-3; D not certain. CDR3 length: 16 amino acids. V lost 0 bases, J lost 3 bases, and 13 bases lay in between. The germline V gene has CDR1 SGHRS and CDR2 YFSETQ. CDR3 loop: CASSLAGFTSGNTIYF. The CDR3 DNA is TGCGCCAGCAGCTTGGCCGGGTTCACGAGTGGAAACACCATATATTTT.

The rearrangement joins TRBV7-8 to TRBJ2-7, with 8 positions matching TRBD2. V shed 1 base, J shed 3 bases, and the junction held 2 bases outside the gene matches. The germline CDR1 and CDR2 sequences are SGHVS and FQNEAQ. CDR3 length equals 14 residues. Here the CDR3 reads CASSLELAVYEQYF. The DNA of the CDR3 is TGTGCCAGCAGCTTAGAACTAGCGGTCTACGAGCAGTACTTC.

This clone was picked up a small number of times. Written as DNA, the CDR3 is TGCAGCGTGAGGGCGGTTACTGAAGCTTTCTTT. It codes for CSVRAVTEAFF. V is TRBV29-1 and J is TRBJ1-1, with D uncertain. Germline V lookup: CDR1 SQVTM, CDR2 ANQGSEA. V gave up 6 bases and J gave up 5 bases, with 10 bases separating them. This CDR3 is 11 amino acids long.

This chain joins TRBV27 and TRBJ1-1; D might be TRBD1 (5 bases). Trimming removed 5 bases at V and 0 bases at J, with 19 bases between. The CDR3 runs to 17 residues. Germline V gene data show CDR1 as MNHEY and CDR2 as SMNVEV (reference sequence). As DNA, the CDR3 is TGTGCCAGCAGTGGGGGGGGATGGGCTGAGATGAACACTGAAGCTTTCTTT. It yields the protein CASSGGGWAEMNTEAFF.